Below, 21 T cell receptor beta chains from the same sample are listed, as sequenced in a study of blood T cell repertoires in COVID-19. Clones were read by immunoSEQ multiplex PCR, and TCRdb kept only the in-frame ones, dropping some. The sample lists about 310,000 clones; about 91% were seen once. Source material: PBMCs or T cells enriched from blood (not recorded which). All receptors derive from a woman between 40 and 50 years old who had recovered from COVID-19.

The chain carries TRBV27 and TRBJ2-3; 9 bases line up with TRBD2. CDR1 MNHEY and CDR2 SMNVEV come from the germline V gene (reference sequence). Germline trimming cut 4 bases from V and 6 bases from J; bases unmatched to any gene: 8. This CDR3 is 15 amino acids long. This chain's CDR3 is CASSSLAGSPDTQYF. The CDR3 coding sequence is TGTGCCAGCAGTTCCCTAGCGGGGTCCCCGGATACGCAGTATTTT.

V usage is TRBV11-1 and J usage is TRBJ1-2, with 11 nucleotides matching TRBD1. The germline CDR1 and CDR2 sequences are SGHAT and FQDESV (reference sequence). Unmatched junction bases numbered 3, after V lost 4 bases and J lost 8 bases. The CDR3 has 13 amino acids. The CDR3 DNA sequence: TGTGCCAGCAGCTGGACAGGGGGCGAAGGCTACACCTTC. Protein product: CASSWTGGEGYTF.

This chain joins TRBV6-2 or TRBV6-3 and TRBJ2-4; D may be TRBD2 (6 bases). This CDR3 region has 13 residues. Trimming pared 2 bases from V and 6 bases from J, leaving 8 bases between. The germline V gene encodes CDR1 MNHEY and CDR2 SVGEGT. The CDR3 region is CASSYDGGNIQYF. As DNA, the CDR3 is TGTGCCAGCAGTTACGACGGGGGAAACATTCAGTACTTC.

This chain links TRBV7-9 with TRBJ2-5; 9 positions match TRBD2. J was trimmed by 7 bases and V by 5 bases; bases with no gene match: 8. There are 14 residues in the CDR3. Germline V lookup: CDR1 SEHNR, CDR2 FQNEAQ (reference sequence). CDR3: CASSTASGAGTQYF. CDR3 nucleotide sequence: TGTGCCAGCAGCACGGCTAGCGGGGCTGGGACCCAGTACTTC.

The chain employs TRBV2 and TRBJ2-7, with a weak D call TRBD2 (7 bases). In germline, CDR1 is SNHLY, CDR2 FYNNEI. CDR3 size: 13 residues. Trimming stripped 8 bases from V and 4 bases from J, with 15 bases between. The CDR3 is CASQGSGGYEQYF. In nucleotides, the CDR3 is TGTGCCAGCCAGGGGTCGGGGGGATACGAGCAGTACTTC.

The J gene is TRBJ1-1, the V gene TRBV19, with a tentative D call TRBD1 (5 bases). This CDR3 contains 18 residues. Trimming shortened V by 6 bases and J by 4 bases, and 27 bases separated the two germline ends. Germline lookup yields CDR1 LNHDA and CDR2 SQIVND (reference sequence). CDR3 protein: CASRKIGGVTAGSTEAFF. The CDR3 DNA is TGTGCCAGTAGGAAGATCGGGGGGGTTACTGCGGGGAGCACTGAAGCTTTCTTT.

This chain connects TRBV3-1 (or the pseudogene TRBV3-2) to TRBJ2-1, with a possible D match to TRBD2 (5 bases). This CDR3 is built from 14 residues. Germline-derived CDR1 and CDR2 are LGHDT and YNNKEL (reference sequence). Trimming removed 4 bases at V and 4 bases at J, with 11 bases between. This CDR3 reads CASSPWTGYNEQFF. The DNA for the CDR3 is TGTGCCAGCAGCCCCTGGACGGGATACAATGAGCAGTTCTTC.

The V and J genes are TRBV23-1 and TRBJ2-7; TRBD1 matches at 7 bases. Being an ORF, TRBV23-1 has a function that is uncertain. The trim removed 5 bases at V and 3 bases at J, leaving 10 bases unmatched. CDR3 length: 15 amino acids. CDR3 region: CASSYQYDRVYEQYF. Here the CDR3 DNA reads TGCGCCAGCAGTTACCAGTATGACAGGGTCTACGAGCAGTACTTC.

DNA of the CDR3: TGCGCCAGCAGTCTTAGAAGCGGGGGGGCCTTCAGGGAGACCCAGTACTTC. It yields the protein CASSLRSGGAFRETQYF. The V gene is TRBV5-1, the J gene TRBJ2-5, with 10 bases matching TRBD2. CDR3 size: 17 residues. J was trimmed by 5 bases and V by 5 bases; bases with no gene match: 15. CDR1 and CDR2 from the germline V gene are SGHRS and YFSETQ.

This rearrangement joins TRBV5-4 to TRBJ2-7, with D unresolved. The V gene lost 4 bases and the J gene lost 2 bases, with 10 bases spanning the gap. The CDR3 loop spans 13 amino acids. Per the germline V gene, CDR1 is SGHNT and CDR2 is YYREEE (reference sequence). The CDR3 DNA follows: TGTGCCAGCAGCGGCCTAGGTCCCTACGAGCAGTACTTC. Translated: CASSGLGPYEQYF.

V usage is TRBV3-1 (or the pseudogene TRBV3-2) and J usage is TRBJ1-2; the D is unclear. Germline values: CDR1 LGHDT, CDR2 YNNKEL (reference sequence). There are 12 residues in the CDR3. Trimming removed 2 bases from V and 8 bases from J, with 9 bases in between. The CDR3 bases are TGTGCCAGCAGCCAAATTCCAGGCGGCTACACCTTC. It translates to CASSQIPGGYTF.

The rearrangement uses TRBV6-5 and TRBJ2-3, with 7 bases aligning to TRBD1. The V and J ends lost 5 bases and 2 bases, in that order; junction bases with no gene match: 7. Germline CDR1 and CDR2: MNHEY and SVGAGI. The CDR3 contains 15 residues. The CDR3 DNA is TGTGCCAGCAGTCGAACGACAGGGACCACAGATACGCAGTATTTT. Its translation is CASSRTTGTTDTQYF.

This rearrangement joins TRBV6-5 to TRBJ1-3; maybe TRBD1 (6 bases). Trimming shortened V by 5 bases and J by 0 bases, and 11 bases separated the two germline ends. Germline V gene data show CDR1 as MNHEY and CDR2 as SVGAGI. CDR3 length: 15 amino acids. The CDR3 spells CASSNDRSSGNTIYF. The CDR3 DNA is TGTGCCAGCAGTAACGACAGGAGCTCTGGAAACACCATATATTTT.

The CDR3 loop is CASSQLAGGYNEQFF. The CDR3 nucleotides read TGTGCCAGCAGCCAACTAGCGGGAGGTTACAATGAGCAGTTCTTC. This chain uses TRBV9 with TRBJ2-1; 12 nucleotides agree with TRBD2. The junction had 3 bases not matched to a gene; V was cut back by 4 bases and J by 4 bases. Germline lookup yields CDR1 SGDLS and CDR2 YYNGEE. This CDR3 is 15 amino acids long.

The gene calls are TRBV9 and TRBJ1-3; D might be TRBD1 (5 bases). This CDR3 spans 16 amino acids. Trimming removed 3 bases from V and 0 bases from J, with 13 bases in between. Germline CDR1 SGDLS, CDR2 YYNGEE. CDR3 in DNA: TGTGCCAGCAGCGCAGACAGTTCAGACTCTGGAAACACCATATATTTT. Translating it yields CASSADSSDSGNTIYF.

The CDR3 sequence is CASSQDRGLADTNTGELFF. The CDR3 DNA reads as TGCGCCAGCAGCCAAGATAGAGGGCTAGCTGATACGAACACCGGGGAGCTGTTTTTT. The V gene is TRBV4-3, the J gene TRBJ2-2; a possible D gene is TRBD2 (5 bases). CDR3 size: 19 residues. Germline values: CDR1 LGHNA, CDR2 YSLEER. Trimming left V 0 bases short and J 0 bases short, with 17 bases between.

Regarding this clone: The same CDR3 can be traced to other DNA sequences in this sample. The chain has TRBV7-6 and TRBJ2-1, with 11 nucleotides matching TRBD2. With V trimmed by 1 base and J by 7 bases, 3 bases remained unmatched. This CDR3 is 15 amino acids long. CDR1 and CDR2 from the germline V gene are SGHVS and FNYEAQ. In DNA form, the CDR3 reads TGTGCCAGCAGCTTAGTAGCGGGGGGGCCAAATGAGCAGTTCTTC. Protein sequence: CASSLVAGGPNEQFF.

V is TRBV12-3 or TRBV12-4 and J is TRBJ1-2; D is unclear. The length of the CDR3 is 13 residues. V was shortened by 3 bases and J by 8 bases, with 13 bases between the two germline ends. The CDR3 coding sequence is TGTGCCAGCAGTTTGGGCAGGTCTATGGGCTACACCTTC. Protein: CASSLGRSMGYTF.

The chain recombines TRBV29-1 with TRBJ2-1, with 10 bases identical to TRBD2. Trimming removed 0 bases from V and 7 bases from J; junction bases left unmatched: 9. The CDR3 loop spans 16 amino acids. CDR1 is SQVTM and CDR2 is ANQGSEA in the germline V gene. The DNA of the CDR3 is TGCAGCGTTGAAGATCTTGGGCTAGCGGGGGCAAATGAGCAGTTCTTC. This translates into CSVEDLGLAGANEQFF.

This clone is a singleton in its sample. The CDR3 coding sequence is TGTGCCAGCAGCTACCGGGACACCACCTACGAGCAGTACTTC. Translation: CASSYRDTTYEQYF. This chain uses TRBV6-5 with TRBJ2-7, with a tentative D call TRBD1 (6 bases). In germline, CDR1 is MNHEY, CDR2 SVGAGI. The V gene lost 6 bases and the J gene lost 2 bases, with 14 bases spanning the gap. CDR3 length: 14 residues.

V is TRBV7-9 and J is TRBJ1-1; D gene ambiguous. Trimming stripped 4 bases from V and 3 bases from J, with 18 bases between. Germline CDR1 SEHNR, CDR2 FQNEAQ (reference sequence). The CDR3 runs 16 residues. CDR3 sequence: CASSYAGIPVYTEAFF. CDR3 sequence (DNA): TGTGCCAGCAGCTATGCCGGGATCCCCGTTTACACTGAAGCTTTCTTT.